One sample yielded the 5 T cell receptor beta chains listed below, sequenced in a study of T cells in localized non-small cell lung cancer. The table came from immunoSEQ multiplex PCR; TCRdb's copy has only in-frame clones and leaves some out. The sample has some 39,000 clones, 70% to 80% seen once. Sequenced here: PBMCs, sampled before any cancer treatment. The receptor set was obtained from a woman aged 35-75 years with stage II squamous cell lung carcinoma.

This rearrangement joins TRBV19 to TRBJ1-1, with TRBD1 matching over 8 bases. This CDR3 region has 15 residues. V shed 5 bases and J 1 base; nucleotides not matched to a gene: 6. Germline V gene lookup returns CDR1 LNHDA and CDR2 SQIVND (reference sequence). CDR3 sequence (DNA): TGTGCCAGTAGTCGAACCGGGACAGGGAACACTGAAGCTTTCTTT. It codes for CASSRTGTGNTEAFF.

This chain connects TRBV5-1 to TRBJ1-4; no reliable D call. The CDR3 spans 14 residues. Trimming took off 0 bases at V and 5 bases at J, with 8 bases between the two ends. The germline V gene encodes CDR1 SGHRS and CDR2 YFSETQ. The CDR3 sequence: CASSLGLLNEKLFF. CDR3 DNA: TGCGCCAGCAGCTTGGGACTTCTGAATGAAAAACTGTTTTTT.

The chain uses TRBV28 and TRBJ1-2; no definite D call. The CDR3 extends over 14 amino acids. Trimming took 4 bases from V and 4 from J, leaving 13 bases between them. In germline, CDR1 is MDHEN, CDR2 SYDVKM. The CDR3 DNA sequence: TGTGCCAGCAGTTCCGCGGACGGGTTCTATGGCTACACCTTC. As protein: CASSSADGFYGYTF.

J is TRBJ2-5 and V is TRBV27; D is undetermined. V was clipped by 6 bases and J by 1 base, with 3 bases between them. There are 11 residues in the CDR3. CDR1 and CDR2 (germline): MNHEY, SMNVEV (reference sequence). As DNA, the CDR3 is TGTGCCAGCAGGGGCCAAGAGACCCAGTACTTC. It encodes CASRGQETQYF.

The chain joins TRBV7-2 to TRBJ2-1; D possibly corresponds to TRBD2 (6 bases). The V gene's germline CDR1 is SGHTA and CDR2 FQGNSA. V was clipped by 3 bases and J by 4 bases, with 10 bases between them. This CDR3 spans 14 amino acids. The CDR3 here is CASSLGGGYNEQFF. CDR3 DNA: TGTGCCAGCAGCTTGGGGGGAGGTTACAATGAGCAGTTCTTC.